Presented here are 21 T cell receptor beta chains from one specimen sequenced in a study of T cell responses to AZD1222 COVID-19 vaccine. Sequencing used immunoSEQ multiplex PCR; TCRdb keeps in-frame clones, though not all of them. The table includes about 140,000 clones, over 85% detected once. The starting material was peripheral blood, obtained on day 0 of MenACWY control vaccination. Receptor source: an adult in good health.

V and J are TRBV4-2 and TRBJ2-7; possible D gene TRBD1, 5 bases. Germline V lookup: CDR1 LGHNA, CDR2 YNFKEQ. V dropped 0 bases and J dropped 2 bases, with 11 bases sitting between them. CDR3 length: 15 residues. The CDR3 DNA sequence: TGTGCCAGCAGCCAAGATCTAAGGGGAACCTACGAGCAGTACTTC. Residues: CASSQDLRGTYEQYF.

V usage is TRBV7-8 and J usage is TRBJ2-7; maybe TRBD2 (5 bases). The CDR3 extends over 13 amino acids. Germline lookup yields CDR1 SGHVS and CDR2 FQNEAQ. V lost 1 base to trimming and J lost 7 bases, with 11 bases between them. CDR3 in amino acids: CASSLVRGGEQYF. Written as DNA, the CDR3 is TGTGCCAGCAGCTTAGTTCGTGGCGGGGAGCAGTACTTC. The entire variable domain, with the rest obtained from reference TRBV7-8 and TRBJ2-7, is as follows: GAGVSQSPRYKVAKRGQDVALRCDPISGHVSLFWYQQALGQGPEFLTYFQNEAQLDKSGLPSDRFFAERPEGSVSTLKIQRTQQEDSAVYLCASSLVRGGEQYFGPGTRLTVT.

The J gene is TRBJ2-2, the V gene TRBV4-1, with D tentatively TRBD1 (5 bases). From germline, CDR1 is MGHRA and CDR2 YSYEKL. The CDR3 runs 15 residues. Between the trimmed V and J ends, which lost 4 bases and 7 bases, there was a span of 16 bases. The CDR3 DNA follows: TGCGCCAGCAGCCGCGCTAGGGCAGGGCGCGGGGAGCTGTTTTTT. Translation: CASSRARAGRGELFF.

The chain joins TRBV28 to TRBJ1-2, with D unclear. The CDR3 length is 10 residues. Germline values: CDR1 MDHEN, CDR2 SYDVKM. Trimming removed 7 bases from V and 4 bases from J, with 4 bases in between. Here the CDR3 reads CASKRYGYTF. The CDR3 nucleotides are TGTGCCAGCAAGCGCTATGGCTACACCTTC.

The V and J genes are TRBV12-3 or TRBV12-4 and TRBJ1-5; no clear D gene. Trimming cost V 5 bases and J 4 bases, with 6 bases left between them. The CDR3 has 12 amino acids. The DNA of the CDR3 is TGTGCCAGCAGTCGCCCTAATCAGCCCCAGCATTTT. Translated, it gives CASSRPNQPQHF.

About this clone: Other DNA sequences within the sample encode an identical CDR3. This rearrangement joins TRBV19 to TRBJ1-5, with a possible D match to TRBD1 (6 bases). The CDR3 has 14 residues. CDR1 and CDR2 (germline): LNHDA, SQIVND (reference sequence). V was pared by 3 bases and J by 3 bases, with 9 bases between. The CDR3 loop is CASSIRDNNQPQHF. CDR3 coding DNA: TGTGCCAGTAGTATCCGGGACAACAATCAGCCCCAGCATTTT.

The chain combines TRBV30 with TRBJ1-4; 10 positions match TRBD1. CDR3 size: 14 residues. The J segment lost 8 bases and the V segment lost 5 bases, leaving 8 bases of the junction unmatched. CDR1 is GTSNPN, CDR2 SVGIG, per germline (reference sequence). The CDR3 reads CAWAGGTGEEKLFF. The DNA for the CDR3 is TGTGCCTGGGCCGGCGGGACAGGGGAGGAAAAACTGTTTTTT.

The V call is TRBV6-1, the J call TRBJ2-3; D is uncertain. The CDR3 runs 12 residues. From germline, CDR1 is MNHNS and CDR2 SASEGT. Trimming removed 1 base from V and 3 bases from J, with 2 bases in between. The CDR3, as DNA: TGTGCCAGCAGTGAAGGGACAGATACGCAGTATTTT. Encoded protein: CASSEGTDTQYF.

In its sample, this clone was seen a few times. The CDR3 sequence is CASSLRGGRYEQYF. In DNA, the CDR3 is TGTGCCAGCAGCTTACGCGGGGGAAGGTACGAGCAGTACTTC. J is TRBJ2-7 and V is TRBV7-8, with TRBD2 matching 7 bases. The germline V gene encodes CDR1 SGHVS and CDR2 FQNEAQ. This CDR3 has 14 amino acids. J lost 4 bases, V lost 2 bases, and 5 bases had no gene match.

This chain links TRBV9 with TRBJ1-1; D gene ambiguous. V was pared by 2 bases and J by 3 bases, with 8 bases between. The CDR3 is made up of 13 amino acids. The V gene's germline CDR1 is SGDLS and CDR2 YYNGEE. CDR3 bases: TGTGCCAGCAGCGTGGGCATTTACACTGAAGCTTTCTTT. This gives the protein CASSVGIYTEAFF.

The rearrangement joins TRBV10-3 to TRBJ1-1; D call uncertain. This CDR3 spans 13 amino acids. The V end was cut by 10 bases, the J end by 1 base, with 13 bases between. Germline loops: CDR1 ENHRY, CDR2 SYGVKD. For the CDR3, the DNA is TGTGCCACCGCGCCGACACCGAACACTGAAGCTTTCTTT. Translating gives CATAPTPNTEAFF.

J is TRBJ2-3 and V is TRBV5-4; perhaps TRBD2 as D (5 bases). Per germline, CDR1 SGHNT and CDR2 YYREEE (reference sequence). The CDR3 spans 17 residues. The V and J ends lost 0 bases and 2 bases respectively, with 16 bases between them. CDR3 protein: CASSLGVGLVFTDTQYF. The DNA for the CDR3 is TGTGCCAGCAGCTTGGGGGTCGGACTCGTGTTCACAGATACGCAGTATTTT.

The V gene is TRBV5-4, the J gene TRBJ1-1; 11 bases are shared with TRBD1. Looked up from germline, CDR1 is SGHNT and CDR2 is YYREEE (reference sequence). The CDR3 spans 14 residues. Trimming at V came to 5 bases and at J to 4 bases, leaving 4 bases not matched to a gene. In DNA form, the CDR3 reads TGTGCCAGCAGTGCCGGGACAGGGGGCACTGAAGCTTTCTTT. It specifies CASSAGTGGTEAFF.

This sequence joins TRBV5-1 and TRBJ1-1; TRBD1 aligns across 11 bases. With 4 bases clipped from V and 3 bases from J, the junction kept 5 bases outside the gene matches. Germline values: CDR1 SGHRS, CDR2 YFSETQ. The CDR3 loop spans 15 amino acids. CDR3 in DNA: TGCGCCAGCAGCCAGGGGACAGGGGGAGACACTGAAGCTTTCTTT. This encodes CASSQGTGGDTEAFF.

This chain links TRBV29-1 with TRBJ1-2, with no clear D. Germline V lookup: CDR1 SQVTM, CDR2 ANQGSEA. V lost 7 bases and J 7 bases, leaving 19 bases between the germline ends. The CDR3 is 13 amino acids. The CDR3: CSARDQELFGYTF. The CDR3 region has the DNA TGCAGCGCACGGGATCAGGAACTCTTTGGCTACACCTTC.

This chain links TRBV11-3 with TRBJ2-5, with 7 bases fitting TRBD2. CDR1 SGHNT and CDR2 YENEEA come from the germline V gene. Unmatched junction bases numbered 5, after V lost 5 bases and J lost 2 bases. The CDR3 totals 14 residues. The CDR3 DNA is TGTGCCAGCAGCCTCGGGACTAAACAAGAGACCCAGTACTTC. Its protein product is CASSLGTKQETQYF.

CDR3 loop: CASRDRQGADNSPLHF. The DNA of the CDR3 is TGCGCCAGCAGGGACCGACAGGGGGCGGATAATTCACCCCTCCACTTT. This chain joins TRBV5-1 and TRBJ1-6; TRBD1 matches 10 bases. V shed 5 bases, J shed 5 bases, and the junction held 7 bases outside the gene matches. The V gene's germline CDR1 is SGHRS and CDR2 YFSETQ. This CDR3 has 16 amino acids.

This chain connects TRBV3-1 (or the pseudogene TRBV3-2) to TRBJ2-1, with D perhaps matching TRBD1 or TRBD2 (6 bases each). The ends were cut back, 1 base at V and 9 bases at J, with 22 bases in the middle. In germline, CDR1 is LGHDT, CDR2 YNNKEL (reference sequence). The CDR3 length is 17 residues. The CDR3: CASSQVTGRTPRSEQFF. The DNA of the CDR3 is TGTGCCAGCAGCCAAGTAACAGGGAGGACTCCCAGGAGTGAGCAGTTCTTC.

V usage is TRBV15 and J usage is TRBJ1-5, with D possibly TRBD1 on 6 matching bases. Trimming shortened V by 0 bases and J by 6 bases, and 12 bases separated the two germline ends. CDR1 and CDR2 (germline): LNHNV, YYDKDF (reference sequence). The length of the CDR3 is 15 residues. In DNA, the CDR3 is TGTGCCACCAGCAGAGAGGCGGGGGCCCTTCAGCCCCAGCATTTT. Amino acids: CATSREAGALQPQHF.

The CDR3 DNA is TGTGCCAGCTCACCCTCCCCCTTTTATGGCTACACCTTC. This codes for CASSPSPFYGYTF. V and J are TRBV18 and TRBJ1-2; no definite D call. The CDR3 runs to 13 residues. The V gene lost 3 bases and the J gene lost 5 bases, with 10 bases spanning the gap. CDR1 is KGHSH, CDR2 LQKENI, per germline.

The rearrangement joins TRBV5-1 to TRBJ1-1; 9 nucleotides align to TRBD1. CDR1 is SGHRS, CDR2 YFSETQ, per germline. The CDR3 sequence is 15 residues long. The junction had 6 bases not matched to a gene; V was cut back by 1 base and J by 5 bases. CDR3 region: CASSLPTGGGTEAFF. The CDR3, as DNA: TGCGCCAGCAGCTTGCCGACAGGGGGAGGGACTGAAGCTTTCTTT.